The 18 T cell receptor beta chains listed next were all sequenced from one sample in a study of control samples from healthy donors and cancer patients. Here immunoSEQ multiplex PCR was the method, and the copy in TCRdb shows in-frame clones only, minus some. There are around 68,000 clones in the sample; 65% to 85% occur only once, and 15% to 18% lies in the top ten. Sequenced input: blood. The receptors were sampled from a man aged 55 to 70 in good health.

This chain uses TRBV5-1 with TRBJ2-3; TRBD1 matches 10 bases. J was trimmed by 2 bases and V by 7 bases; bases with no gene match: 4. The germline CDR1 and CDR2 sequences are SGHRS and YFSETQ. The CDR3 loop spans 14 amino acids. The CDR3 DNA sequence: TGCGCCAGCCGGACAGGGGGGATCACAGATACGCAGTATTTT. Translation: CASRTGGITDTQYF.

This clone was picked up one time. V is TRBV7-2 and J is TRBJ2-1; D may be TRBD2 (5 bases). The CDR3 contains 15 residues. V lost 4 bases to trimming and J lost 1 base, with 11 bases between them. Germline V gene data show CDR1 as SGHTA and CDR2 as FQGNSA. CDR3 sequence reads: CASSSRSVSYNEQFF. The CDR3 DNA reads TGTGCCAGCAGCTCACGTAGCGTGTCCTACAATGAGCAGTTCTTC.

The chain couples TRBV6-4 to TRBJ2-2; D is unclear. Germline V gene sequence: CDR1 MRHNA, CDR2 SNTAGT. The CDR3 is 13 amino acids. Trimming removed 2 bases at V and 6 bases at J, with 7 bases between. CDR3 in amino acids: CASSDGVSGELFF. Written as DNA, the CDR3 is TGTGCCAGCAGTGACGGAGTCTCCGGGGAGCTGTTTTTT.

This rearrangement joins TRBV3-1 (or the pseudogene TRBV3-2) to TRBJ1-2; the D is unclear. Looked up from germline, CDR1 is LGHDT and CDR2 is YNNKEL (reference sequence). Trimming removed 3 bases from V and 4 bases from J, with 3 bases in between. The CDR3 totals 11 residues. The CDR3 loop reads CASSHGYGYTF. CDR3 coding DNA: TGTGCCAGCAGCCATGGCTATGGCTACACCTTC.

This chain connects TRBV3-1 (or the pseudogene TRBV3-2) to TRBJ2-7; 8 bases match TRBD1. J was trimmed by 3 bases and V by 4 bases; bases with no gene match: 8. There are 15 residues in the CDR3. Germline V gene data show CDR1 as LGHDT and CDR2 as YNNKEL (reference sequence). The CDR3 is CASSLGTGVRYEQYF. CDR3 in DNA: TGTGCCAGCAGCCTCGGGACAGGTGTACGCTACGAGCAGTACTTC.

The CDR3 nucleotides read TGTGCCAGCAGTTACCGAGGAGAAAACTACGAGCAGTACTTC. Protein sequence: CASSYRGENYEQYF. The chain joins TRBV6-5 to TRBJ2-7; D is uncertain. Between the trimmed V and J ends, which lost 2 bases and 3 bases, there was a span of 11 bases. Germline CDR1 is MNHEY and CDR2 is SVGAGI. CDR3 size: 14 residues.

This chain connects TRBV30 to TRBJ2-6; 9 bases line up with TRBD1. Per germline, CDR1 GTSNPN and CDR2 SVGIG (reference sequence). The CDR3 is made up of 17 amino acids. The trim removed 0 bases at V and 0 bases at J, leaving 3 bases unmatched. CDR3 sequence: CAWSVRQGVSGANVLTF. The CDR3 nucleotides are TGTGCCTGGAGTGTCAGACAGGGGGTCTCTGGGGCCAACGTCCTGACTTTC.

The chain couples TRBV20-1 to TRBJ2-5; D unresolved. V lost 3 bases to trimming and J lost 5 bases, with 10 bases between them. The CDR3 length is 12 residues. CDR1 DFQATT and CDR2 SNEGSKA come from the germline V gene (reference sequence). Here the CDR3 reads CSASLGWETQYF. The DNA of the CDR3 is TGCAGTGCTAGTTTAGGGTGGGAGACCCAGTACTTC.

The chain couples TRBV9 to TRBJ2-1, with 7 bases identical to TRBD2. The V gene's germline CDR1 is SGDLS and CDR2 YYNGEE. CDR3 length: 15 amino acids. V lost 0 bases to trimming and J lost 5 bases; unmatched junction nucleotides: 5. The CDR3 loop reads CASSVGLAENNEQFF. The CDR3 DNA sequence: TGTGCCAGCAGCGTAGGGCTAGCGGAAAACAATGAGCAGTTCTTC.

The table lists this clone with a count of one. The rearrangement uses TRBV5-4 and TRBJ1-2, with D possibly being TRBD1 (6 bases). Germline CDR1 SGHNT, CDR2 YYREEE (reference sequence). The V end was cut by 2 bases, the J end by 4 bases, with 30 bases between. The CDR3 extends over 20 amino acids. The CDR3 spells CASSFIGPHRGGGGSYGYTF. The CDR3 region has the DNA TGTGCCAGCAGCTTCATTGGGCCTCACCGTGGGGGGGGCGGGAGCTATGGCTACACCTTC.

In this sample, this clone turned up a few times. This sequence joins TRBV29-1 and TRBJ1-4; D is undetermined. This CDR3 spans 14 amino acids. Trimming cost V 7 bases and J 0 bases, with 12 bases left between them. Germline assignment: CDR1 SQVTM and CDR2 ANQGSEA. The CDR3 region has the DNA TGCAGCGCGATATTAGGGACAACTAATGAAAAACTGTTTTTT. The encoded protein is CSAILGTTNEKLFF.

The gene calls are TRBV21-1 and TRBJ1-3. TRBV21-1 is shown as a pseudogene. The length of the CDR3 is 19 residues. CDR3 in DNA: TGTGCCAGCAGCAAAGTACGTCCCAGGGAGCGCAACTCTGGAAACACCATATATTTT. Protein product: CASSKVRPRERNSGNTIYF.

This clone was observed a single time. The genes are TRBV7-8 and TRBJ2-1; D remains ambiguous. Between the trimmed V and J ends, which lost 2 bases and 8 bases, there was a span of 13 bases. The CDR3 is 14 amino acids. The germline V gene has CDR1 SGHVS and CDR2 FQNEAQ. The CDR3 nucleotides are TGTGCCAGCAGCTTAAGGAACCGAGGCGATGAGCAGTTCTTC. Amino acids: CASSLRNRGDEQFF.

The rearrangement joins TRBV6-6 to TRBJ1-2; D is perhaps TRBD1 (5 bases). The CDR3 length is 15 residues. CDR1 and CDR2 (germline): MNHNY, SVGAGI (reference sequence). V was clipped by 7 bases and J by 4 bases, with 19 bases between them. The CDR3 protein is CASNGARGLAYGYTF. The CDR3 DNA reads TGTGCCAGCAACGGCGCGAGGGGTTTGGCCTATGGCTACACCTTC.

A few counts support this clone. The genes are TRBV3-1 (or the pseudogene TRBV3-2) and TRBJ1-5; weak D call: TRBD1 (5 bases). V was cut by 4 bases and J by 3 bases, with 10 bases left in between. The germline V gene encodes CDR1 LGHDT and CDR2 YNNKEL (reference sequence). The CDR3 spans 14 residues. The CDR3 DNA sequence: TGTGCCAGCAGCCGGGGGTCCTACAATCAGCCCCAGCATTTT. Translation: CASSRGSYNQPQHF.

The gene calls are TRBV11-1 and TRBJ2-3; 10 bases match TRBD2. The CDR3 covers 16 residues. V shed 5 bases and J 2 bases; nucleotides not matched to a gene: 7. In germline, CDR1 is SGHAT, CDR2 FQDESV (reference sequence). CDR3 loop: CASSPRAGGITDTQYF. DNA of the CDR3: TGTGCCAGCAGCCCCAGAGCGGGAGGGATCACAGATACGCAGTATTTT.

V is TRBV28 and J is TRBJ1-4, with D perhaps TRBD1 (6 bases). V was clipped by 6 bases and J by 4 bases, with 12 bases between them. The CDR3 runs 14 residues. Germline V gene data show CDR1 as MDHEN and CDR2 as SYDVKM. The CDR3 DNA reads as TGTGCCAGCAGCTCAGGGGTAGGTAATGAAAAACTGTTTTTT. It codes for CASSSGVGNEKLFF.

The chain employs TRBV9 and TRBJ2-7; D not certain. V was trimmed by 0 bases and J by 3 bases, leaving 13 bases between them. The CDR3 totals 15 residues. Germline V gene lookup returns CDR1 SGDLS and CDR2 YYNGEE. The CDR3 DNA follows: TGTGCCAGCAGCGTAGAGGGTGACTCTCTCTACGAGCAGTACTTC. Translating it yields CASSVEGDSLYEQYF.